The clone carrying this TCR beta chain was observed at least ten times. The V and J ends lost 4 bases and 5 bases respectively, with 14 bases between them. Per germline, CDR1 SGHAT and CDR2 FQNNGV. The CDR3 totals 15 residues. The authors amplified TCR beta CDR3 regions, and they did so from RNA transcripts for repertoire sequencing. First-round RT-PCR relied on HTBI primers, and a second-round multiplex PCR came next. TCRdb re-derived calls from the multiplex PCR reads in MiXCR, one entry per CDR3 protein. The sample shows 450,000 or so distinct CDR3 sequences, about 15% of them seen only once. The data belong to a study of Graves' ophthalmopathy and Graves' hyperthyroidism.

The material sequenced was blood. The rearrangement uses TRBV11-2 and TRBJ2-2; D is uncertain. The receptor's source is a woman aged 30 to 39 with Graves' ophthalmopathy. CDR3 sequence: CASSSRSGVTGELFF. The CDR3, as DNA: TGTGCCAGCAGCTCCCGGTCTGGGGTTACCGGGGAGCTGTTTTTT.